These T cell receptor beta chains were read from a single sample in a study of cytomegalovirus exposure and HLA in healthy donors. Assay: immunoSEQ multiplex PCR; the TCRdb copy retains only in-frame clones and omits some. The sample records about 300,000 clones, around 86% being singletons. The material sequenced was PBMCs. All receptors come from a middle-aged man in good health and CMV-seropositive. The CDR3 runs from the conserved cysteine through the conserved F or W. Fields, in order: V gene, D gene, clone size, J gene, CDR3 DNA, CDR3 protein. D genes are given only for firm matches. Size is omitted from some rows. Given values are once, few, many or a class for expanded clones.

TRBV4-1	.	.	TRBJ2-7	TGCGCCAGCAGCCTCTTTCTACCTGAGGAGCAGTACTTC	CASSLFLPEEQYF
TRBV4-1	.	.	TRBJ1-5	TGCGCCAGCAGCCTTGAGGGCAGGGGAACGCCCCAGCATTTT	CASSLEGRGTPQHF
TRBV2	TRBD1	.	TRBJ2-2	TGTGCCAGCACCCCCGACAGGGACACCGGGGAGCTGTTTTTT	CASTPDRDTGELFF
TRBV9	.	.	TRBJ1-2	TGTGCCAGCACGGACGGGGGAGTCGATGGCTACACCTTC	CASTDGGVDGYTF
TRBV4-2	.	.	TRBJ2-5	TGTGCCAGCAGCCAAGAAAGGACCTTAGCTAGGGGAGAGACCCAGTACTTC	CASSQERTLARGETQYF
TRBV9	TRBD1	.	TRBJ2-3	TGTGCCAGCAGCGTAGCTGATGGGACAGCAGGAGATACGCAGTATTTT	CASSVADGTAGDTQYF
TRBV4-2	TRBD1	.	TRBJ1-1	TGTGCCAGCAGCCTGACAGGGGGGAACACTGAAGCTTTCTTT	CASSLTGGNTEAFF
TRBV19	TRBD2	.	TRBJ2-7	TGTGCCAGTAGTCCGCCTAGCGGGGCCTACGAGCAGTACTTC	CASSPPSGAYEQYF
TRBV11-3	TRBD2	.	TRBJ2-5	TGTGCCAGCAGCCGGGAGGGACTAGCACAAGAGACCCAGTACTTC	CASSREGLAQETQYF
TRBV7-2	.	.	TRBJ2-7	TGTGCCAGCAGCTTAAGCCCGGGTTCCTACGAGCAGTACTTC	CASSLSPGSYEQYF
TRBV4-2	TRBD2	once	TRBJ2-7	TGTGCCAGCAGCCAGGCTGGGACTAGCGGGATCCACGAGCAGTACTTC	CASSQAGTSGIHEQYF
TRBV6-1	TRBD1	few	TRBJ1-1	TGTGCCAGCAGTGCACGGACAGGGGGCGATGAAGCTTTCTTT	CASSARTGGDEAFF
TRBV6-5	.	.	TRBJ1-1	TGTGCCAGCAGTAACCGGGACTACACTAACACTGAAGCTTTCTTT	CASSNRDYTNTEAFF
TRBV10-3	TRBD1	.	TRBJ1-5	TGTGCCAGCGGGACAGGGTTCGGCAATCAGCCCCAGCATTTT	CASGTGFGNQPQHF
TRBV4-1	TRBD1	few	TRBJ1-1	TGCGCCAGCAGCCGAGACAGGGCCACTGAAGCTTTCTTT	CASSRDRATEAFF
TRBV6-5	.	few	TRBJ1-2	TGTGCCAGCACCCCAGGCGGGGGATTTGGCTACACCTTC	CASTPGGGFGYTF
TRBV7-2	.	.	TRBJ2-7	TGTGCCAGCAGCCTATCTCCCGTGAGAGGGAGGCGCGAGCAGTACTTC	CASSLSPVRGRREQYF
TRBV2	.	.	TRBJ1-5	TGTGCCAGCAGTGATACGGGGTTTCAGCCCCAGCATTTT	CASSDTGFQPQHF
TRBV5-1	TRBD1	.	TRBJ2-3	TGCGCCAGCAGCCATAGGACAGGGACGGGGGCAGATACGCAGTATTTT	CASSHRTGTGADTQYF
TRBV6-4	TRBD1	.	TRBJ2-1	TGTGCCAGCAGTGACCGGGACAGGGTCTACAATGAGCAGTTCTTC	CASSDRDRVYNEQFF
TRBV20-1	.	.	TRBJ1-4	TGCAGTGCTACCGAAAAGAGGGAGCGCTTTTTT	CSATEKRERFF
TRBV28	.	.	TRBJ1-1	TGTGCCAGCAGTTCGGTGGAGGACACTGAAGCTTTCTTT	CASSSVEDTEAFF
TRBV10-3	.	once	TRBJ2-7	TGTGCCATCAGTGACGGAGCTCTCCCGCACGAGCAGTACTTC	CAISDGALPHEQYF
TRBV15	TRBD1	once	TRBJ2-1	TGTGCCACCAGCAGAGACAGGGGGATCACATACAATGAGCAGTTCTTC	CATSRDRGITYNEQFF
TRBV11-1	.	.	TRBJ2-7	TGTGCCAGCAGTTCACCAGGCGGGACCTCCTACGAGCAGTACTTC	CASSSPGGTSYEQYF
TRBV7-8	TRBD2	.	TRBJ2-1	TGTGCCAGCAGCCGAGGACTAGCGGGAGGTTTTTACAATGAGCAGTTCTTC	CASSRGLAGGFYNEQFF
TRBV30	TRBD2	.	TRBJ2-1	TGTGCCTGGAGTTCCGGACTAGCGGGATCGGGGGGTGAGCAGTTCTTC	CAWSSGLAGSGGEQFF
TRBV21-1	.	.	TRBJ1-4	TGTGCCACTCGGGAGGGACCATTTAATGAAAAACTGTTTTTT	CATREGPFNEKLFF